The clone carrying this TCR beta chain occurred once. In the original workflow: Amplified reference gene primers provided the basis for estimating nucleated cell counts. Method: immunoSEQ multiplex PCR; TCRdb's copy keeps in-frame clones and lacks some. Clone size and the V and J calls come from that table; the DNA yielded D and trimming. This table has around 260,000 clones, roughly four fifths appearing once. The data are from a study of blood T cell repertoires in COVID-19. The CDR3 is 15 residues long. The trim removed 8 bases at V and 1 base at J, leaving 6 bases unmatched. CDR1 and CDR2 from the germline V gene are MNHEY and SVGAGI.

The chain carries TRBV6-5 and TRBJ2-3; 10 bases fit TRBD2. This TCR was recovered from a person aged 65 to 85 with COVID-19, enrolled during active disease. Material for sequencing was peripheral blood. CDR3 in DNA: TGTGCCAGCCCCGCCGGGACTAGCGGCACAGATACGCAGTATTTT. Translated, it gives CASPAGTSGTDTQYF.